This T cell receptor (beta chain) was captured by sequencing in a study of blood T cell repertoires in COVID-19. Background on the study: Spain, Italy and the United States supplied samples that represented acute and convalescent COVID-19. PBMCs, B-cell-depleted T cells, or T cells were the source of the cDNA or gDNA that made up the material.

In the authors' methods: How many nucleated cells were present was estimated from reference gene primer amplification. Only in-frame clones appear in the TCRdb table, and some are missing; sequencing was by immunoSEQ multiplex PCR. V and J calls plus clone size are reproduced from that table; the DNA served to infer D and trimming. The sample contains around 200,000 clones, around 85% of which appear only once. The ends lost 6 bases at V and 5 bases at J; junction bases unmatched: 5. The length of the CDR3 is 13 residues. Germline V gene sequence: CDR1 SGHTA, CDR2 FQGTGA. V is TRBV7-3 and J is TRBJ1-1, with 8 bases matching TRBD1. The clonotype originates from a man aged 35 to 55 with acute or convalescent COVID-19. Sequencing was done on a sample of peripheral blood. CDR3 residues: CASSTGGGTEAFF. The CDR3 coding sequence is TGTGCCAGCAGTACAGGGGGTGGGACTGAAGCTTTCTTT.